This is a list of T cell receptor beta chains from one sample in a study of blood T cell repertoires in COVID-19. Here immunoSEQ multiplex PCR was the method, and the copy in TCRdb shows in-frame clones only, minus some. This repertoire shows a few hundred thousand clones, roughly 89% found once; its top ten account for 0.94%. Sequencing used peripheral blood. These receptors were obtained from a woman between 35 and 50 years old who had recovered from COVID-19. The CDR3 runs from the conserved cysteine through the conserved F or W. D genes are given only for firm matches. Rows give clone size only sometimes, using once, few, many, or a class for an expanded clone.

size: .; J: TRBJ1-5; V: TRBV5-1; D: .; CDR3: CASNGQPQHF; DNA: TGCGCCAGCAACGGTCAGCCCCAGCATTTT
size: .; J: TRBJ2-7; V: TRBV7-9; D: .; CDR3: CASSPPAAGYEQYF; DNA: TGTGCCAGCAGCCCCCCCGCAGCGGGCTACGAGCAGTACTTC
size: .; J: TRBJ1-3; V: TRBV12-3/TRBV12-4; D: TRBD1; CDR3: CASTRGQGNTIYF; DNA: TGTGCCAGCACCAGGGGACAGGGAAACACCATATATTTT
size: .; J: TRBJ2-5; V: TRBV5-1; D: .; CDR3: CASSPDTTRETQYF; DNA: TGCGCCAGCAGCCCGGACACTACGAGGGAGACCCAGTACTTC
size: .; J: TRBJ1-1; V: TRBV11-2; D: .; CDR3: CASSLIAGMNTEAFF; DNA: TGTGCCAGCAGCTTAATCGCAGGAATGAACACTGAAGCTTTCTTT
size: .; J: TRBJ2-7; V: TRBV6-5; D: .; CDR3: CAHSPGYEQYF; DNA: TGTGCCCACTCCCCAGGCTACGAGCAGTACTTC
size: .; J: TRBJ2-7; V: TRBV15; D: .; CDR3: CATSRGLEASEQYF; DNA: TGTGCCACCAGCAGAGGACTAGAAGCTAGCGAGCAGTACTTC
size: .; J: TRBJ2-2; V: TRBV6-5; D: .; CDR3: CASGIEGTGELFF; DNA: TGTGCCTCGGGCATAGAGGGCACCGGGGAGCTGTTTTTT
size: .; J: TRBJ1-6; V: TRBV6-1; D: .; CDR3: CASSEGRENSPLHF; DNA: TGTGCCAGCAGTGAAGGACGGGAGAATTCACCCCTCCACTTT
size: .; J: TRBJ2-1; V: TRBV7-9; D: .; CDR3: CASSFDQGGYNEQFF; DNA: TGTGCCAGCAGCTTCGACCAGGGGGGATACAATGAGCAGTTCTTC
size: .; J: TRBJ1-1; V: TRBV5-1; D: TRBD1; CDR3: CASSWRDRGVTEAFF; DNA: TGCGCCAGCAGCTGGAGGGACAGGGGGGTGACTGAAGCTTTCTTT
size: .; J: TRBJ2-2; V: TRBV6-5; D: .; CDR3: CASSYRSGANTGELFF; DNA: TGTGCCAGCAGTTATCGGAGCGGAGCGAACACCGGGGAGCTGTTTTTT
size: .; J: TRBJ2-1; V: TRBV5-4; D: .; CDR3: CASSPGQNSYNEQFF; DNA: TGTGCCAGCAGCCCCGGACAGAACTCCTACAATGAGCAGTTCTTC
size: once; J: TRBJ2-3; V: TRBV7-3; D: TRBD2; CDR3: CASSLGGTSGTFTDTQYF; DNA: TGTGCCAGCAGCTTAGGTGGGACTAGCGGGACTTTCACAGATACGCAGTATTTT
size: .; J: TRBJ2-7; V: TRBV6-6; D: TRBD2; CDR3: CASSGTSGERYF; DNA: TGTGCCAGTTCCGGGACTAGCGGCGAGCGTTACTTC
size: .; J: TRBJ1-4; V: TRBV28; D: .; CDR3: CASMGPGGDEKLFF; DNA: TGTGCCAGCATGGGACCGGGCGGGGATGAAAAACTGTTTTTT
size: once; J: TRBJ2-7; V: TRBV30; D: TRBD1; CDR3: CAWGRGTGDYEQYF; DNA: TGTGCCTGGGGGCGCGGGACAGGGGACTACGAGCAGTACTTC
size: .; J: TRBJ1-5; V: TRBV5-8; D: .; CDR3: CASSLTVDSNQPQHF; DNA: TGTGCCAGCAGCTTGACAGTCGATAGCAATCAGCCCCAGCATTTT
size: .; J: TRBJ2-1; V: TRBV18; D: .; CDR3: CASSPPNNEQFF; DNA: TGTGCCAGCTCACCACCTAACAATGAGCAGTTCTTC
size: .; J: TRBJ1-2; V: TRBV2; D: TRBD1; CDR3: CASSPRTGAYGYTF; DNA: TGTGCCAGCAGCCCACGGACAGGGGCATATGGCTACACCTTC
size: .; J: TRBJ1-1; V: TRBV5-4; D: TRBD1; CDR3: CASSAGQGGTEAFF; DNA: TGTGCCAGCAGCGCGGGACAGGGGGGAACTGAAGCTTTCTTT
size: .; J: TRBJ2-1; V: TRBV29-1; D: TRBD1; CDR3: CSVSRRHDRGTPGEQFF; DNA: TGCAGCGTCTCCAGGAGGCATGACAGGGGAACTCCCGGGGAGCAGTTCTTC
size: .; J: TRBJ2-1; V: TRBV5-4; D: TRBD2; CDR3: CASSFPGTSGPVGGNEQFF; DNA: TGTGCCAGCAGCTTCCCCGGGACTAGCGGCCCGGTCGGGGGGAATGAGCAGTTCTTC
size: .; J: TRBJ1-3; V: TRBV7-6; D: .; CDR3: CASSSQTTTSGNTIYF; DNA: TGTGCCAGCAGCTCACAGACAACAACTTCTGGAAACACCATATATTTT
size: .; J: TRBJ2-7; V: TRBV2; D: TRBD1; CDR3: CASWDRGREQYF; DNA: TGTGCCAGCTGGGACAGGGGGCGCGAGCAGTACTTC
size: .; J: TRBJ2-2; V: TRBV7-2; D: TRBD1; CDR3: CASTAGGASTAAGELFF; DNA: TGTGCCAGCACCGCAGGGGGCGCATCAACAGCTGCCGGGGAGCTGTTTTTT
size: .; J: TRBJ2-7; V: TRBV7-3; D: TRBD2; CDR3: CASSSTSGTWDEQYF; DNA: TGTGCCAGCAGCTCGACTAGCGGGACCTGGGACGAGCAGTACTTC
size: .; J: TRBJ2-3; V: TRBV5-8; D: TRBD2; CDR3: CASSKGLPRTTDTQYF; DNA: TGTGCCAGCAGCAAGGGACTACCGCGAACCACAGATACGCAGTATTTT
size: .; J: TRBJ2-4; V: TRBV14; D: .; CDR3: CASSQGKGDGEGGKNIQYF; DNA: TGTGCCAGCAGCCAAGGGAAGGGGGACGGGGAGGGAGGCAAAAACATTCAGTACTTC
size: .; J: TRBJ1-4; V: TRBV28; D: TRBD1; CDR3: CASSVNRGTNEKLFF; DNA: TGTGCCAGCAGTGTCAACAGGGGCACTAATGAAAAACTGTTTTTT
size: .; J: TRBJ2-6; V: TRBV24-1; D: .; CDR3: CATGTGPSGANVLTF; DNA: TGTGCCACCGGCACAGGGCCCTCTGGGGCCAACGTCCTGACTTTC
size: .; J: TRBJ2-7; V: TRBV28; D: .; CDR3: CASGVSSYEQYF; DNA: TGTGCCAGCGGAGTCAGCTCCTACGAGCAGTACTTC